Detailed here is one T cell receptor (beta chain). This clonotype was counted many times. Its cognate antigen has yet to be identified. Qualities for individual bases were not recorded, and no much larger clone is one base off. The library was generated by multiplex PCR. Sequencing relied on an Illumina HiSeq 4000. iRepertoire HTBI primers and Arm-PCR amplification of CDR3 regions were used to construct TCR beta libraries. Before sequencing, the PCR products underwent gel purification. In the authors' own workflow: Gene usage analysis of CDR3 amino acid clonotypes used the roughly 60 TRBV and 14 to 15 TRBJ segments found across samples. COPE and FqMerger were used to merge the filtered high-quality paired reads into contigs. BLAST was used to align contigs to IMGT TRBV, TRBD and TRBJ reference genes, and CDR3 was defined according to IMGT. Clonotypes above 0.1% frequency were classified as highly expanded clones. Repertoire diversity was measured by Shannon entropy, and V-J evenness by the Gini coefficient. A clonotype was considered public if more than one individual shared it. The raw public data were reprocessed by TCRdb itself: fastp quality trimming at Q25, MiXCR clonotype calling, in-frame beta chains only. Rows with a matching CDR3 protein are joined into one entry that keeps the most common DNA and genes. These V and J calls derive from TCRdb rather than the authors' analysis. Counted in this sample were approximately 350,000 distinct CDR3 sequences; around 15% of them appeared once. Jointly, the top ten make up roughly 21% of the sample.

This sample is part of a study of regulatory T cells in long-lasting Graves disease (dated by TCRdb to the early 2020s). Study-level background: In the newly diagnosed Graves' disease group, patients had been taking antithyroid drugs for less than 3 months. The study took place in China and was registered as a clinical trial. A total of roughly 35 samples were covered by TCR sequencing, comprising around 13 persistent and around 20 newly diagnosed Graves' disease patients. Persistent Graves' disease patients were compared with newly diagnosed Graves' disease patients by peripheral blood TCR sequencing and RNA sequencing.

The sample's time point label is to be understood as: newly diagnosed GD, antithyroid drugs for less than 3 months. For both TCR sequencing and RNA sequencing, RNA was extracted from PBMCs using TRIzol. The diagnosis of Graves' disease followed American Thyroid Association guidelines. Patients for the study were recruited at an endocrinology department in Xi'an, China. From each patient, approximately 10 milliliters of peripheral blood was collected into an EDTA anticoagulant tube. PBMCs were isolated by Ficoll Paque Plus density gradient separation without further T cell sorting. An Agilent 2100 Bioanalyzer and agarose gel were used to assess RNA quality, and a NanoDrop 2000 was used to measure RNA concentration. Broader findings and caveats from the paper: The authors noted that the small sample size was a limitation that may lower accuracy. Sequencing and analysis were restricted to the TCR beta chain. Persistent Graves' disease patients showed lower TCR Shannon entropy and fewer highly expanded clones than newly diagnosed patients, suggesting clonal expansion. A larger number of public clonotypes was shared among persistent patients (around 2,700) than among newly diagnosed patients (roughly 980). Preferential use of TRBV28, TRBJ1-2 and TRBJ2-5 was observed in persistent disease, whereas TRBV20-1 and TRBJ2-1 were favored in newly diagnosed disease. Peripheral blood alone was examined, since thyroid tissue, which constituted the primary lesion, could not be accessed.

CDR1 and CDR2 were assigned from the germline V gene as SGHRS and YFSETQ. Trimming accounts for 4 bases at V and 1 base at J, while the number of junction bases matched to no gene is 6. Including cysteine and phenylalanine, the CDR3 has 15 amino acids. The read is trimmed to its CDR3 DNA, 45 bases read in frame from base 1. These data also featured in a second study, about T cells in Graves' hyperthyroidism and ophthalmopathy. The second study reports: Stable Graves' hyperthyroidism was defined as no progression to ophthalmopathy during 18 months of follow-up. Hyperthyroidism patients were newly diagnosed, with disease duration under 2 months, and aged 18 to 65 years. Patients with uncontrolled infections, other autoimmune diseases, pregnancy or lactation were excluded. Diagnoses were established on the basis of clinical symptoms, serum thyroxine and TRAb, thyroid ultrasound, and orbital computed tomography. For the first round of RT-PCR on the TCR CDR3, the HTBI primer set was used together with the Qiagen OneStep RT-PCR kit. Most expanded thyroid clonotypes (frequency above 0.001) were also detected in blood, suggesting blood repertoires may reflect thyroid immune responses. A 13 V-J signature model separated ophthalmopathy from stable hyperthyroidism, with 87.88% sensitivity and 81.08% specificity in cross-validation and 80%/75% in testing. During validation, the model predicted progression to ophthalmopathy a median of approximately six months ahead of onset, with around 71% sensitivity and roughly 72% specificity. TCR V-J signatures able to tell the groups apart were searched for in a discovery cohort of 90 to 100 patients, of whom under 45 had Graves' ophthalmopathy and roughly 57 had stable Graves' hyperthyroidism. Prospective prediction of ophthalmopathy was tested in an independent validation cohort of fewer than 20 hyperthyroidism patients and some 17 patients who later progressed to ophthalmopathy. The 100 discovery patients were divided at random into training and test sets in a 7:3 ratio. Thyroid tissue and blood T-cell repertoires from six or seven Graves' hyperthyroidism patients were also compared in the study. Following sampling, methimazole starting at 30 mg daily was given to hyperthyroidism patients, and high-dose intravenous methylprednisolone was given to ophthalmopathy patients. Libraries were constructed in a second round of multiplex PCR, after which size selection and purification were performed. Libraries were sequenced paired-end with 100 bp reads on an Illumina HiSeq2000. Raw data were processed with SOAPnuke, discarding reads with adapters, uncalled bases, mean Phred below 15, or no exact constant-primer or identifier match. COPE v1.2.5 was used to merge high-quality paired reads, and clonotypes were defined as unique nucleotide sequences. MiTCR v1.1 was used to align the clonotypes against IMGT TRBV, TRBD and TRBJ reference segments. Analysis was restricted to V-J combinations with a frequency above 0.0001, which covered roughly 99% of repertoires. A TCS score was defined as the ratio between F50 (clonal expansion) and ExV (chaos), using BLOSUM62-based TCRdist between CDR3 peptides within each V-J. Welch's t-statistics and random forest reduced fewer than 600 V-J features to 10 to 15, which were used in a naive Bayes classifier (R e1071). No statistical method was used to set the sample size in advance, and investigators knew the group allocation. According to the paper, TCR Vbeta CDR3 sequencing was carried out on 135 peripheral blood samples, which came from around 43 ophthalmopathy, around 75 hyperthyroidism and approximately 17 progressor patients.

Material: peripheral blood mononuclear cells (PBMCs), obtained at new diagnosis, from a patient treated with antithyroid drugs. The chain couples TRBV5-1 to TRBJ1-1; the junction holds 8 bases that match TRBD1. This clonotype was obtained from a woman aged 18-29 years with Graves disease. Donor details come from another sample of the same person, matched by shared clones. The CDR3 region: CASSPDGQGNTEAFF. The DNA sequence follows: TGCGCCAGCAGCCCGGATGGACAGGGGAACACTGAAGCTTTCTTT. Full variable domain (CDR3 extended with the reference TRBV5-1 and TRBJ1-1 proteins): KAGVTQTPRYLIKTRGQQVTLSCSPISGHRSVSWYQQTPGQGLQFLFEYFSETQRNKGNFPGRFSGRQFSNSRSEMNVSTLELGDSALYLCASSPDGQGNTEAFFGQGTRLTVV.